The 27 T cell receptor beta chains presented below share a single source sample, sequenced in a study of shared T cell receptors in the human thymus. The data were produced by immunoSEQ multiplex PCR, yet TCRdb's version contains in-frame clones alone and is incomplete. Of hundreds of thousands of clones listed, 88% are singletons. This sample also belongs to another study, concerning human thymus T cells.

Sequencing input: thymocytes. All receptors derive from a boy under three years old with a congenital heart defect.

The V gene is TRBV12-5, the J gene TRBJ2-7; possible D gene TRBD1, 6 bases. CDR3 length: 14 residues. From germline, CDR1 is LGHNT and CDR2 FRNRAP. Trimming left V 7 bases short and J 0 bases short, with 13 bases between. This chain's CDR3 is CASAFGQFSYEQYF. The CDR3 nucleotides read TGTGCTAGTGCCTTTGGACAGTTCTCCTACGAGCAGTACTTC.

This CDR3 is CASSDKREEFDEQFF. The CDR3 coding sequence is TGTGCCAGCAGTGACAAGCGGGAGGAATTCGATGAGCAGTTCTTC. The chain has TRBV6-1 and TRBJ2-1; 9 bases map to TRBD2. The CDR3 runs to 15 residues. V was pared by 3 bases and J by 8 bases, with 8 bases of the junction left unmatched. Germline V CDR1 and CDR2: MNHNS, SASEGT.

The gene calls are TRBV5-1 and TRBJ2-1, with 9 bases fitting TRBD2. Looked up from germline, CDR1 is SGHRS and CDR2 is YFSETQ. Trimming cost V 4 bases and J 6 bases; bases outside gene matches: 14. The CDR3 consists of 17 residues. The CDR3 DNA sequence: TGCGCCAGCAGCCCACCCCCCGGCGGACTAGCGCTCAATGAGCAGTTCTTC. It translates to CASSPPPGGLALNEQFF.

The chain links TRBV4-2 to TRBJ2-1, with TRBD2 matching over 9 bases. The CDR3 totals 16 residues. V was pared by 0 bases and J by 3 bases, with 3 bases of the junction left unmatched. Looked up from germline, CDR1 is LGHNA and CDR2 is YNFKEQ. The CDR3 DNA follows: TGTGCCAGCAGCCAAGAGAGCGGGAGGATCTACAATGAGCAGTTCTTC. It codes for CASSQESGRIYNEQFF.

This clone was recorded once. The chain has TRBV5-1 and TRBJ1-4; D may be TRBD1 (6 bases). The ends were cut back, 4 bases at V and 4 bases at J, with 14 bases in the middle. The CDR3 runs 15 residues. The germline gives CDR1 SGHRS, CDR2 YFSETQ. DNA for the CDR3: TGCGCCAGCAGCGCTGCAGGGGAAGGTAATGAAAAACTGTTTTTT. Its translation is CASSAAGEGNEKLFF.

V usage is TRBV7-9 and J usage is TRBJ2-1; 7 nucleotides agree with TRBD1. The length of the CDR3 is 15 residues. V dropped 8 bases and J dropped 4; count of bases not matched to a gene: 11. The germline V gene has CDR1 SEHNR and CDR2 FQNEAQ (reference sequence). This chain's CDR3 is CASGLGTEVYNEQFF. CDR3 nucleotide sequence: TGTGCCAGCGGGTTAGGGACAGAAGTTTACAATGAGCAGTTCTTC.

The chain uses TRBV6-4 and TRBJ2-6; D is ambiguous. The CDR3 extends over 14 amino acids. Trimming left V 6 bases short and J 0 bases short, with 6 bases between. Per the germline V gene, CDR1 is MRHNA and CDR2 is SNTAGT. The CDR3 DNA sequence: TGTGCCAGCAGCCTCAGCTCTGGGGCCAACGTCCTGACTTTC. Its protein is CASSLSSGANVLTF.

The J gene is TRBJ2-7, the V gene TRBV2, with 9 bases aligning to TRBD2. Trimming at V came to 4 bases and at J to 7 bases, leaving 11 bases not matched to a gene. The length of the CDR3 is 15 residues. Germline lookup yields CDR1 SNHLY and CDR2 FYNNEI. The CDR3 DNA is TGTGCCAGCAGTGGGGCGGGAGGGGTGAGTTGGGAGCAGTACTTC. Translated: CASSGAGGVSWEQYF.

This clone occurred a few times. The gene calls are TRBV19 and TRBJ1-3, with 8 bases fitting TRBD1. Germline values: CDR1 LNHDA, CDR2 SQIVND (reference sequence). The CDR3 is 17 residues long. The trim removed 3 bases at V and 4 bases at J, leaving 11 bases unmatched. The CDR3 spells CASSIAPPQGAGNTIYF. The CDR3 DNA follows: TGTGCCAGTAGTATCGCCCCCCCCCAGGGGGCAGGAAACACCATATATTTT.

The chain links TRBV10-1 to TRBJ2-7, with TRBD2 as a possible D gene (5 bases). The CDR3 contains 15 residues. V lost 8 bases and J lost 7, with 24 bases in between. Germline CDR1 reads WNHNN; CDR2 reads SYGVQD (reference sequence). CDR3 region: CASGDRAAEVGEQYF. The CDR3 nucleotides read TGCGCCAGCGGCGATCGAGCGGCGGAGGTTGGAGAGCAGTACTTC.

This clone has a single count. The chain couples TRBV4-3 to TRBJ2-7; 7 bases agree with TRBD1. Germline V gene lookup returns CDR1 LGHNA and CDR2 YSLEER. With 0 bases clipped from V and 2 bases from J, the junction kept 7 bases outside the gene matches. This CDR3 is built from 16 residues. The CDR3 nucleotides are TGCGCCAGCAGCCAAGAGCCGGGACAGCCGCCCTACGAGCAGTACTTC. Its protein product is CASSQEPGQPPYEQYF.

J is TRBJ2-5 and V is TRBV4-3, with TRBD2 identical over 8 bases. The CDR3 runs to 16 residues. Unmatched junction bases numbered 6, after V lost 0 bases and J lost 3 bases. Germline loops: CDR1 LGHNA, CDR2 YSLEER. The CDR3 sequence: CASSQEHGRGKETQYF. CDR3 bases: TGCGCCAGCAGCCAAGAACACGGGAGGGGCAAAGAGACCCAGTACTTC.

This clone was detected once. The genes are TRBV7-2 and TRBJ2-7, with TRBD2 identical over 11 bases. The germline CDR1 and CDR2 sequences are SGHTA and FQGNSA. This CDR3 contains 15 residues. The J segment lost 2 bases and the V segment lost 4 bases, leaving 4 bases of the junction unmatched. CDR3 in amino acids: CASSSLAGDTYEQYF. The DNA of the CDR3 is TGTGCCAGCAGCTCACTAGCGGGAGACACCTACGAGCAGTACTTC.

CDR3 sequence (DNA): TGTGCCAGCAGTGAAGATCTTTGGGGGACAGGCCATGGCCCGGGAGAGACCCAGTACTTC. Translation: CASSEDLWGTGHGPGETQYF. V and J are TRBV2 and TRBJ2-5; 8 positions match TRBD1. J gave up 4 bases and V 1 base, and 20 bases lay outside the gene matches. Germline-derived CDR1 and CDR2 are SNHLY and FYNNEI. The CDR3 loop spans 20 amino acids. Complete variable domain (other parts from reference TRBV2 and TRBJ2-5): EPEVTQTPSHQVTQMGQEVILRCVPISNHLYFYWYRQILGQKVEFLVSFYNNEISEKSEIFDDQFSVERPDGSNFTLKIRSTKLEDSAMYFCASSEDLWGTGHGPGETQYFGPGTRLLVL.

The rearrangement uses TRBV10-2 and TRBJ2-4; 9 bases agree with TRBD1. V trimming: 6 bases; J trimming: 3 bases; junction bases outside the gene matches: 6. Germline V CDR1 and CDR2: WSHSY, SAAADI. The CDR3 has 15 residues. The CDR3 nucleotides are TGCGCCAGCAGCGGGACAGGGTGGGGCAAAAACATTCAGTACTTC. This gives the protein CASSGTGWGKNIQYF.

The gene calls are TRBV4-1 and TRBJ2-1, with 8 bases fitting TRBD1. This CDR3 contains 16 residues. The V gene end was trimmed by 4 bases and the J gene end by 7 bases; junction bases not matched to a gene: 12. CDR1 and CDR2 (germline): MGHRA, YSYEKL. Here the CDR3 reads CASSLPWQGARNEQFF. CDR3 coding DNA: TGCGCCAGCAGCCTCCCATGGCAGGGGGCAAGGAATGAGCAGTTCTTC.

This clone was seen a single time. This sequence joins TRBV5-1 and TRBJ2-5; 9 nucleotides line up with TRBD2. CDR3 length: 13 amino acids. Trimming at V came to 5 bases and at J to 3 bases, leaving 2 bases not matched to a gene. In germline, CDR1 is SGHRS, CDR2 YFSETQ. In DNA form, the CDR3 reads TGCGCCAGCAGGCGGGGGGGGAAAGAGACCCAGTACTTC. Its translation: CASRRGGKETQYF.

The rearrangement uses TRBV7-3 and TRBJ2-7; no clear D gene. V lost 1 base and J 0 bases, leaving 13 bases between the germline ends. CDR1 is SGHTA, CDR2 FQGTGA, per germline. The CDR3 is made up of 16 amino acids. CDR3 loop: CASSLRGNESSYEQYF. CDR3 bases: TGTGCCAGCAGCTTAAGAGGCAACGAGAGCTCCTACGAGCAGTACTTC.

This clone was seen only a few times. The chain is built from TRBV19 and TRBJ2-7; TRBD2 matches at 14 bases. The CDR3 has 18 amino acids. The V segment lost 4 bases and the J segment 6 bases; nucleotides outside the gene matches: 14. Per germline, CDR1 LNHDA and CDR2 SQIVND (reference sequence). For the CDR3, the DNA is TGTGCCAGTAGTACAACTCCGGGACTAGCGGGAGCTAAGGGCGAGCAGTACTTC. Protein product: CASSTTPGLAGAKGEQYF.

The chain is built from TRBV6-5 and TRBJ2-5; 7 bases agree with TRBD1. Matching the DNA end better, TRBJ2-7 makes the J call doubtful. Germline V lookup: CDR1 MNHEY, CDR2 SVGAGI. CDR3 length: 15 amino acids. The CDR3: CASRHEGQLSYEQYF. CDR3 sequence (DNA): TGTGCCAGCAGGCACGAGGGACAGCTATCCTACGAGCAGTACTTC.

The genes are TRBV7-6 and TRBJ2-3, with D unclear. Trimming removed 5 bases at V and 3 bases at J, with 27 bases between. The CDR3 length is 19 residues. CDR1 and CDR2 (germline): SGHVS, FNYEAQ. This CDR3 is CASSHAASESPTCTDTQYF. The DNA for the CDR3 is TGTGCCAGCAGCCACGCTGCATCGGAGTCCCCGACTTGTACAGATACGCAGTATTTT.

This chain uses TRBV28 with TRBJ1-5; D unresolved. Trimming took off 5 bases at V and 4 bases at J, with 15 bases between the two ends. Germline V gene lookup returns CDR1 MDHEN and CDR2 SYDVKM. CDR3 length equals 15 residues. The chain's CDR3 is CASSPPDDSNQPQHF. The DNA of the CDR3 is TGTGCCAGCAGTCCACCGGATGACTCGAATCAGCCCCAGCATTTT.

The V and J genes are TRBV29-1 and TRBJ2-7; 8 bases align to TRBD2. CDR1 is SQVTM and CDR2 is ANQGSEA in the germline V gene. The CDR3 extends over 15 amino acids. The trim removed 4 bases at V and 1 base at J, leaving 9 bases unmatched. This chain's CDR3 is CSVVLGLAGSYEQYF. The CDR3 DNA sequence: TGCAGCGTTGTTTTAGGGCTAGCGGGTTCCTACGAGCAGTACTTC.

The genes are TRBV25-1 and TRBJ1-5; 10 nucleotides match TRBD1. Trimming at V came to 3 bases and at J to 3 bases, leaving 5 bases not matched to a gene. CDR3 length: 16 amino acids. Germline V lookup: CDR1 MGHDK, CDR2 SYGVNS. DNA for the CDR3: TGTGCCAGCAGTGATTCCGGGACAGGGGACAATCAGCCCCAGCATTTT. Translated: CASSDSGTGDNQPQHF.

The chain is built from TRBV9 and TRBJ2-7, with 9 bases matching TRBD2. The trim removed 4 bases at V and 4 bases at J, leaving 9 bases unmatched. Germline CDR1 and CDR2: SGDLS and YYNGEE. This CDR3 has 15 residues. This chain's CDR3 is CASSPSAGGDYEQYF. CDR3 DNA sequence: TGTGCCAGCAGCCCCTCAGCGGGAGGAGATTACGAGCAGTACTTC.

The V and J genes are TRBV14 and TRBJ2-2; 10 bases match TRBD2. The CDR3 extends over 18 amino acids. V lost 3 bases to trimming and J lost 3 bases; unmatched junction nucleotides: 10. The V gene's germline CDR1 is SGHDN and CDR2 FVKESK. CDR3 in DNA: TGTGCCAGCAGCCACGCCCACCTAGCGGGAGATGACACCGGGGAGCTGTTTTTT. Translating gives CASSHAHLAGDDTGELFF.

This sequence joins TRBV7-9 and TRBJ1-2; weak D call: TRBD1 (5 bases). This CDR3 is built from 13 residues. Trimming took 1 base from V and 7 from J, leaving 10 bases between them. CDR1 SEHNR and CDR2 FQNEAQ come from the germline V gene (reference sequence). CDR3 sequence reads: CASSLGQGSGYTF. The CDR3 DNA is TGTGCCAGCAGCTTAGGTCAGGGTTCTGGCTACACCTTC.